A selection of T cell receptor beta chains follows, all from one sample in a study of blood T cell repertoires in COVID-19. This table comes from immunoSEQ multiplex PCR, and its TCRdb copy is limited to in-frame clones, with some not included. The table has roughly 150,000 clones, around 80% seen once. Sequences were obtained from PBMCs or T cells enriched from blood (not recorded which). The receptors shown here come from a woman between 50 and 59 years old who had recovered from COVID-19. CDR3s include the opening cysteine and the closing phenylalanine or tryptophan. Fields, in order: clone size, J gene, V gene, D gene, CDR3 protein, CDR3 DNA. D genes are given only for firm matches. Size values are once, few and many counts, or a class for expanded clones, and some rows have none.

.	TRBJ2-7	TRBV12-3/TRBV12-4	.	CASSRGGGGEQYF	TGTGCCAGCAGTCGGGGAGGGGGAGGCGAGCAGTACTTC
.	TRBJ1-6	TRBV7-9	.	CASSLREGSPLHF	TGTGCCAGCAGCTTAAGGGAGGGTTCACCCCTCCACTTT
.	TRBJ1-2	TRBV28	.	CASSFQGFGGYTF	TGTGCCAGCAGTTTCCAGGGGTTCGGCGGCTACACCTTC
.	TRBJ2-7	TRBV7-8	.	CASVGAGAYEQYF	TGTGCCAGCGTGGGGGCGGGAGCCTACGAGCAGTACTTC
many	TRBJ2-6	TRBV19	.	CASSIADSSGANVLTF	TGTGCCAGTAGTATAGCCGATAGCTCTGGGGCCAACGTCCTGACTTTC
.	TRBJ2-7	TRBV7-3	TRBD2	CASSLGGVSYEQYF	TGTGCCAGCAGCTTAGGGGGGGTCTCCTACGAGCAGTACTTC
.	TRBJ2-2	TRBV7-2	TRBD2	CASSPHLAGGGELFF	TGTGCCAGCAGCCCTCATTTAGCGGGAGGCGGGGAGCTGTTTTTT
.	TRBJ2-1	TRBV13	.	CASSTHRTYNEQFF	TGTGCCAGCAGCACGCACAGAACCTACAATGAGCAGTTCTTC
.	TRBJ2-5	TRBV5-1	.	CASSFFGRETQYF	TGCGCCAGCAGCTTTTTCGGTAGAGAGACCCAGTACTTC
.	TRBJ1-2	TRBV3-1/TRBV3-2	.	CASGEIGGYTF	TGTGCCAGCGGGGAGATTGGGGGCTACACCTTC
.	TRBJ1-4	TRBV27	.	CATRSGDNEKLFF	TGTGCCACCCGGTCAGGGGATAATGAAAAACTGTTTTTT
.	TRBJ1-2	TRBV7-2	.	CASSFSPGVPVGYTF	TGTGCCAGCAGCTTTTCTCCAGGGGTGCCCGTCGGCTACACCTTC
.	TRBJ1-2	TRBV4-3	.	CASSRIDSDYGYTF	TGCGCCAGCAGCCGGATCGACAGCGACTATGGCTACACCTTC
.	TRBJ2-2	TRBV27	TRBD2	CASTLAGTGELFF	TGTGCCAGCACGCTAGCGGGAACCGGGGAGCTGTTTTTT
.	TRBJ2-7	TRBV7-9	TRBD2	CASSFTSGTSLF	TGTGCCAGCAGCTTCACTAGCGGAACGTCCCTCTTC
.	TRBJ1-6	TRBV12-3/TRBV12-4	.	CASSFGVQSPLHF	TGTGCCAGCAGTTTTGGAGTCCAATCACCCCTCCACTTT
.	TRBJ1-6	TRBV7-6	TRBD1	CASSESTGIYNSPLHF	TGTGCCAGCAGCGAGTCGACAGGGATTTATAATTCACCCCTCCACTTT
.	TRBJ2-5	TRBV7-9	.	CASRRAVAGTEETQYF	TGTGCCAGCAGGCGCGCGGTGGCGGGAACTGAAGAGACCCAGTACTTC
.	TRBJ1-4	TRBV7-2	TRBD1	CASSLQVGQGNEKLFF	TGTGCCAGCAGCTTACAAGTGGGACAGGGGAATGAAAAACTGTTTTTT
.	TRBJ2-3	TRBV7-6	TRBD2	CASSSPSGGLSSTDTQYF	TGTGCCAGCAGCTCACCTAGCGGGGGGCTTTCTAGCACAGATACGCAGTATTTT
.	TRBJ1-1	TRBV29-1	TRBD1	CSVEGTGKNTEAFF	TGCAGCGTTGAAGGGACAGGGAAGAACACTGAAGCTTTCTTT
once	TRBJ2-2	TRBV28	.	CASSLGGLDGELFF	TGTGCCAGCAGTTTAGGAGGGCTGGACGGGGAGCTGTTTTTT